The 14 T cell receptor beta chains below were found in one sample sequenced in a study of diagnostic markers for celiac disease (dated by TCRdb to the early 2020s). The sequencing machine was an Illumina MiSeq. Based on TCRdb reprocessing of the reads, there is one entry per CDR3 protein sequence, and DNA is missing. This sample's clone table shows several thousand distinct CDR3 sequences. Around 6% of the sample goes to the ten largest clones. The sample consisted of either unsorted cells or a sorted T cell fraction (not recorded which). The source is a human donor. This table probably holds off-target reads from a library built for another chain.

CDR3 sequence: CASTEGYNTEAFF. The chain is built from TRBV12-3 or TRBV12-4 and TRBJ1-1. The CDR3 length is 13 residues.

The CDR3: CASSEGGLSAFF. V and J are TRBV2 and TRBJ1-1. Germline CDR1 is SNHLY and CDR2 is FYNNEI. The CDR3 is made up of 12 amino acids.

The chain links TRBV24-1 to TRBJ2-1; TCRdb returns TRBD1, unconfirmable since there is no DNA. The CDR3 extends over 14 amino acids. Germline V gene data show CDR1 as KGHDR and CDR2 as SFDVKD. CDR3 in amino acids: CATSEVGTVVEQFF.

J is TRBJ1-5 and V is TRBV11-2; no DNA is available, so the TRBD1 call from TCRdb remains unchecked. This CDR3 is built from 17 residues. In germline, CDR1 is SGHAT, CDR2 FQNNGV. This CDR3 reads CASSLLGGTGSNQPQHF.

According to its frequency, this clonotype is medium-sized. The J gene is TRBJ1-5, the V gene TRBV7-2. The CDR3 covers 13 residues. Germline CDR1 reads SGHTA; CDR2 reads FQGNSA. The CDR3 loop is CASSLAIEGPQHF.

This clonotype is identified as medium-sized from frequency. Here the CDR3 reads CASSLADKTYNEQFF. V usage is TRBV5-1 and J usage is TRBJ2-1. Germline lookup yields CDR1 SGHRS and CDR2 YFSETQ. This CDR3 is built from 15 residues.

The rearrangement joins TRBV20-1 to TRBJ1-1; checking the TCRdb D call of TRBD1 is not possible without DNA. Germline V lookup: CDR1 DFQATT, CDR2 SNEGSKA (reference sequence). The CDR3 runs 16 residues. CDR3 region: CSATGQGAIMNTEAFF.

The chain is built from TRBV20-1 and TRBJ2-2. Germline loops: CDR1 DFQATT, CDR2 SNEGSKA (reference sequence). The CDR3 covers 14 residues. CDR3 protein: CSARDISHTGELFF.

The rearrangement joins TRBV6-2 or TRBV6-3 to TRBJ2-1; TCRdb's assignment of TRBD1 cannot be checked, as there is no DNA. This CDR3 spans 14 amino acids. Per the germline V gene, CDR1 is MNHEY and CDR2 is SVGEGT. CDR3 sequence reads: CASKGGFVGNEQFF.

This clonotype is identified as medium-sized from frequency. The CDR3: CASRLSGGGYTF. The chain combines TRBV27 with TRBJ1-2. The CDR3 has 12 amino acids. The germline V gene has CDR1 MNHEY and CDR2 SMNVEV (reference sequence).

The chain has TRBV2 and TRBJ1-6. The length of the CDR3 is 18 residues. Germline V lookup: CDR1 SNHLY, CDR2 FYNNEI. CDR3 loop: CASSPRDQGGGENSPLHF.

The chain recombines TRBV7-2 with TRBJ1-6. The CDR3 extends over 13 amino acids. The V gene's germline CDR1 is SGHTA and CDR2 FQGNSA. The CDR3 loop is CASSLDLRLPLHF.

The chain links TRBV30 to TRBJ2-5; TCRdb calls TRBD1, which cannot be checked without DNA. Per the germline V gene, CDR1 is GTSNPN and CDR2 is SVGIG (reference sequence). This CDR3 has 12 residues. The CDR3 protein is CACSTGVGTQYF.

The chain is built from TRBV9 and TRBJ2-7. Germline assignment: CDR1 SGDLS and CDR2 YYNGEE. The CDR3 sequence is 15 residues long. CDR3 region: CASSVDAGGRYEQYF.